These 20 T cell receptor beta chains were sequenced from one sample in a study of OX40 agonist ivuxolimab in advanced cancers. This table comes from immunoSEQ multiplex PCR, and its TCRdb copy is limited to in-frame clones, with some not included. This sample yields tens of thousands of clones, of which less than 85% are seen a single time; 7.3% belongs to the top ten. The material was CD4+ or CD8+ T cells sorted from blood, obtained in a trial of the OX40 agonist ivuxolimab. The source of these receptors is an adult with an advanced solid tumor such as melanoma, head and neck, liver or kidney cancer.

V is TRBV5-5 and J is TRBJ1-4, with D perhaps TRBD1 (5 bases). Germline loops: CDR1 SGHKS, CDR2 YYEKEE (reference sequence). Trimming removed 0 bases at V and 0 bases at J, with 18 bases between. The length of the CDR3 is 19 residues. In DNA, the CDR3 is TGTGCCAGCAGCTTGGGGCAGGGTATGGGATTAGCAACTAATGAAAAACTGTTTTTT. As protein: CASSLGQGMGLATNEKLFF. Combining the CDR3 with reference TRBV5-5 and TRBJ1-4 gives the whole variable domain DAGVTQSPTHLIKTRGQQVTLRCSPISGHKSVSWYQQVLGQGPQFIFQYYEKEERGRGNFPDRFSARQFPNYSSELNVNALLLGDSALYLCASSLGQGMGLATNEKLFFGSGTQLSVL.

The V and J genes are TRBV29-1 and TRBJ2-2; D is unclear. The length of the CDR3 is 13 residues. V lost 4 bases and J 2 bases, leaving 8 bases between the germline ends. Germline CDR1 SQVTM, CDR2 ANQGSEA. CDR3 sequence: CSVVGGNTGELFF. The CDR3 coding sequence is TGCAGCGTTGTGGGCGGAAACACCGGGGAGCTGTTTTTT.

Only one count was recorded for this clone. The J gene is TRBJ1-1, the V gene TRBV11-2; D not resolved. This CDR3 has 17 residues. V was shortened by 2 bases and J by 2 bases, with 18 bases between the two germline ends. Per germline, CDR1 SGHAT and CDR2 FQNNGV. This chain's CDR3 is CASSLFSTQITNTEAFF. CDR3 coding DNA: TGTGCCAGCAGCTTATTTTCCACGCAAATTACTAACACTGAAGCTTTCTTT.

This chain uses TRBV6-5 with TRBJ2-1; D perhaps matches TRBD2 (6 bases). The length of the CDR3 is 13 residues. Trimming took 6 bases from V and 10 from J, leaving 16 bases between them. Per germline, CDR1 MNHEY and CDR2 SVGAGI. In nucleotides, the CDR3 is TGTGCCAGCAGGGGGACCCGGAGGGCCGAGCAGTTCTTC. Protein: CASRGTRRAEQFF.

The chain couples TRBV5-6 to TRBJ1-2; the D gene is possibly TRBD1 (5 bases). Trimming stripped 2 bases from V and 3 bases from J, with 11 bases between. This CDR3 is built from 14 residues. Looked up from germline, CDR1 is SGHDT and CDR2 is YYEEEE. CDR3: CASSLRGADYGYTF. CDR3 bases: TGTGCCAGCAGCTTACGAGGGGCGGACTATGGCTACACCTTC.

This chain uses TRBV19 with TRBJ2-3; D gene unclear. Germline-derived CDR1 and CDR2 are LNHDA and SQIVND (reference sequence). The CDR3 totals 13 residues. The V end lost 5 bases, the J end lost 2 bases, and 8 bases lay between the germline ends. The CDR3: CASSFENTDTQYF. The CDR3 nucleotides are TGTGCCAGTAGTTTCGAAAACACAGATACGCAGTATTTT.

The rearrangement links TRBV14 to TRBJ1-2; possible D gene TRBD1, 5 bases. The CDR3 consists of 14 residues. CDR1 is SGHDN and CDR2 is FVKESK in the germline V gene. V was shortened by 2 bases and J by 7 bases, with 14 bases between the two germline ends. The CDR3 is CASSQLRGIGGYTF. The DNA for the CDR3 is TGTGCCAGCAGCCAATTGAGGGGTATAGGTGGCTACACCTTC.

This sequence joins TRBV7-8 and TRBJ2-1, with TRBD2 matching over 10 bases. Unmatched junction bases numbered 9, after V lost 5 bases and J lost 5 bases. The CDR3 consists of 16 residues. Germline CDR1 is SGHVS and CDR2 is FQNEAQ. For the CDR3, the DNA is TGTGCCAGCAGCCCACAAGGGGGACTAGCGCACAATGAGCAGTTCTTC. Protein: CASSPQGGLAHNEQFF.

V gene TRBV19 combines with J gene TRBJ1-5; the D gene is possibly TRBD1 (5 bases). The CDR3 extends over 14 amino acids. Germline loops: CDR1 LNHDA, CDR2 SQIVND (reference sequence). Trimming stripped 7 bases from V and 4 bases from J, with 14 bases between. CDR3 sequence: CASTMGGENQPQHF. DNA of the CDR3: TGTGCCAGTACCATGGGGGGGGAAAATCAGCCCCAGCATTTT.

This chain joins TRBV20-1 and TRBJ1-2; D remains unclear. The CDR3 runs 11 residues. Germline V gene sequence: CDR1 DFQATT, CDR2 SNEGSKA (reference sequence). Trimming shortened V by 6 bases and J by 8 bases, and 13 bases separated the two germline ends. The CDR3 loop reads CSAHYSGGYTF. In DNA, the CDR3 is TGCAGTGCGCACTACTCGGGAGGCTACACCTTC.

The J gene is TRBJ2-5, the V gene TRBV9; tentatively, D is TRBD1 or TRBD2 (5 bases each). V was cut by 2 bases and J by 4 bases, with 15 bases left in between. The CDR3 totals 15 residues. Germline V lookup: CDR1 SGDLS, CDR2 YYNGEE. CDR3: CASSVRDGGGETQYF. The CDR3 nucleotides read TGTGCCAGCAGCGTTAGGGACGGAGGAGGAGAGACCCAGTACTTC.

J is TRBJ1-4 and V is TRBV7-9; D ambiguous. Trimming shortened V by 4 bases and J by 7 bases, and 16 bases separated the two germline ends. Germline lookup yields CDR1 SEHNR and CDR2 FQNEAQ (reference sequence). The CDR3 sequence is 15 residues long. CDR3 in DNA: TGTGCCAGCAGCTCCACGAGGGCCTCTGGTGAAAAACTGTTTTTT. As protein: CASSSTRASGEKLFF.

The chain has TRBV9 and TRBJ2-5; 13 bases match TRBD2. V gave up 4 bases and J gave up 0 bases; unmatched junction bases: 9. The germline gives CDR1 SGDLS, CDR2 YYNGEE. The CDR3 runs to 18 residues. In DNA form, the CDR3 reads TGTGCCAGCAGCCGAGAGTTGGGACTAGCGGGATACCAAGAGACCCAGTACTTC. Translation: CASSRELGLAGYQETQYF.

The chain combines TRBV18 with TRBJ2-7; tentatively, D is TRBD2 (6 bases). V lost 0 bases to trimming and J lost 0 bases, with 18 bases between them. Germline CDR1 KGHSH, CDR2 LQKENI. The length of the CDR3 is 18 residues. CDR3 protein: CASSPPVGGTGVSYEQYF. The DNA of the CDR3 is TGTGCCAGCTCACCACCAGTGGGAGGCACAGGAGTCTCCTACGAGCAGTACTTC.

The V call is TRBV7-9, the J call TRBJ2-5; the D is unclear. Germline V gene sequence: CDR1 SEHNR, CDR2 FQNEAQ (reference sequence). Trimming removed 5 bases at V and 1 base at J, with 8 bases between. The CDR3 covers 13 residues. The CDR3 region has the DNA TGTGCCAGCAGCCTCGGACGCCAAGAGACCCAGTACTTC. This translates into CASSLGRQETQYF.

The rearrangement uses TRBV7-2 and TRBJ2-7, with TRBD1 matching 7 bases. Germline V gene sequence: CDR1 SGHTA, CDR2 FQGNSA. This CDR3 spans 16 amino acids. V was clipped by 5 bases and J by 5 bases; unmatched bases: 15. The CDR3 sequence: CASSPHRTGLGNEQYF. The CDR3 nucleotides are TGTGCCAGCAGCCCGCATCGGACAGGCCTAGGGAACGAGCAGTACTTC.

The chain employs TRBV6-6 and TRBJ1-1; TRBD1 matches at 8 bases. J was trimmed by 1 base and V by 6 bases; bases with no gene match: 1. The V gene's germline CDR1 is MNHNY and CDR2 SVGAGI (reference sequence). This CDR3 contains 13 residues. CDR3 sequence reads: CASRGTGNTEAFF. The CDR3 nucleotides are TGTGCCAGCAGAGGGACAGGGAACACTGAAGCTTTCTTT.

CDR3 sequence reads: CASSFARTGTNEKLFF. CDR3 bases: TGTGCCAGCAGCTTCGCCCGGACGGGAACTAATGAAAAACTGTTTTTT. The genes are TRBV11-2 and TRBJ1-4; D gene unclear. This CDR3 has 16 residues. Trimming removed 3 bases from V and 1 base from J, with 12 bases in between. Per germline, CDR1 SGHAT and CDR2 FQNNGV.

In DNA, the CDR3 is TGTGCCAGCAGTGCTAGAGGTAAACAAGAGACCCAGTACTTC. It yields the protein CASSARGKQETQYF. This rearrangement joins TRBV2 to TRBJ2-5; D uncertain. Germline CDR1 and CDR2: SNHLY and FYNNEI. The ends were cut back, 4 bases at V and 2 bases at J, with 11 bases in the middle. CDR3 length: 14 amino acids.

The genes are TRBV19 and TRBJ2-1, with D unclear. This CDR3 spans 14 amino acids. CDR1 is LNHDA and CDR2 is SQIVND in the germline V gene (reference sequence). Trimming stripped 5 bases from V and 0 bases from J, with 8 bases between. CDR3 nucleotides: TGTGCCAGTAGTCACCAGAGCTCCTACAATGAGCAGTTCTTC. Amino acids: CASSHQSSYNEQFF.